The source of this T cell receptor (beta chain) is a study of blood T cell repertoires in COVID-19. Study at large: The United States, Italy and Spain provided the acute and convalescent COVID-19 samples. From T cells, B-cell-depleted T cells, or PBMCs came the material, which was cDNA or gDNA.

Original analysis: Reference gene primers were amplified, and this amplification served to estimate nucleated cell counts. Using immunoSEQ multiplex PCR, the repertoire was profiled, and TCRdb retains in-frame clones only, with some absent. That table gives V, J and clone size, and the DNA gave D and trimming. Here the sample spans 55,000 to 75,000 clones, roughly 80% being singletons. The sequenced sample consisted of peripheral blood. The origin of this receptor is a man aged 65 to 85 who had recovered from COVID-19.

CDR3 in DNA: TGTGCCAGCAGCTTGCGCAAAGACTATAATTCACCCCTCCACTTT. Amino acid sequence: CASSLRKDYNSPLHF. The rearrangement links TRBV7-2 to TRBJ1-6; no clear D gene. The V and J ends lost 3 bases and 3 bases respectively, with 9 bases between them. This CDR3 is built from 15 residues. The germline V gene encodes CDR1 SGHTA and CDR2 FQGNSA.